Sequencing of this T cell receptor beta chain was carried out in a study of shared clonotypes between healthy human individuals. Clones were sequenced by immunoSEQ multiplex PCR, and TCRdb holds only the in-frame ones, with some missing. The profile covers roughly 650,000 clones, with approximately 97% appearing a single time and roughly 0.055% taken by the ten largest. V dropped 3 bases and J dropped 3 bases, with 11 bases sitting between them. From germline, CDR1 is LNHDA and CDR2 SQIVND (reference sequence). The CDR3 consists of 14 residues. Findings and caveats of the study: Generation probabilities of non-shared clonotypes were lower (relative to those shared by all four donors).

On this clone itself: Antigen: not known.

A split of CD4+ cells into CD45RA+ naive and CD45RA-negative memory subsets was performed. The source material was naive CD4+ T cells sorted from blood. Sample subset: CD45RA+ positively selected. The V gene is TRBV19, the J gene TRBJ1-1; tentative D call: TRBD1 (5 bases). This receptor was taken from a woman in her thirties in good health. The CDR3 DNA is TGTGCCAGTAGTATGCAGGGACGGGACACTGAAGCTTTCTTT. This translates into CASSMQGRDTEAFF.